What follows describes a single T cell receptor beta chain. This clonotype was counted only a few times. No cognate antigen has been identified for it. Qualities for individual bases were not recorded, and no much larger clone is one base off. Libraries came from 5' RACE. The sequencer was an Illumina HiSeq 2500. A second PCR of about 6 to 12 cycles was run with a J-beta primer mix and a sample-barcoded 5' primer. A unique molecular identifier was introduced onto each TCR beta cDNA molecule by a template-switch 5' adaptor carrying 12 random nucleotides. Each sample yielded at least 3 million CDR3-containing paired-end reads. First-strand cDNA synthesis was performed from all RNA using the Mint cDNA synthesis kit, with priming by a TRBC-specific oligonucleotide. All cDNA was treated with uracil-DNA glycosylase and then went through a first 18-cycle PCR with the universal primers M1SS and BC2_uni_R. Concerning the study's data processing: For normalization, 1 million high-quality reads, each with a distinct molecular identifier, were randomly selected from each sample. Reads with shared molecular identifiers were discarded instead of being binned into consensus sequences. CDR3 identification, clonotype clustering and error correction used MiTCR with a Q25 quality threshold and the strictest error-elimination algorithm. A nonparametric unseen species model with Euler transformation was used to estimate lower-bound total TCR beta diversity. TCRdb redid the processing of the public reads, applying fastp at Q25 and MiXCR, and retained in-frame beta chains. Entries are consolidated by CDR3 protein sequence, retaining the most common genes and DNA. TCRdb assigned the V and J calls; the authors' analysis was not used. The sample table lists approximately 580,000 distinct CDR3 sequences, 24% of them with a count of one. The ten largest clones add up to roughly 10% of the sample.

The donors were 40 or so Caucasian individuals from Russia, aged roughly 6 to 100 years, who were systemically healthy. Each donor gave about 11 milliliters of peripheral blood, drawn into EDTA-treated Vacutainer tubes. Ficoll-Paque density-gradient centrifugation was used to isolate PBMCs, with at least 7 million per sample. Trizol reagent was used to extract total RNA from PBMCs, with at least 6 micrograms per sample. The percentages of naive CD45RAhigh/CD27high T cells were determined by flow cytometry on a PBMC aliquot from every donor. The data belong to a study of blood T cells in healthy people across ages (dated by TCRdb to 2015 to 2017). General notes on the study: In model experiments, template switching captured roughly one uniquely barcoded TCR beta cDNA molecule for every two T cells. Age-related changes in TCR beta repertoire diversity were measured in the study by deep sequencing normalized with unique cDNA molecular identifiers. Four age groups were formed from the donors: young (average approximately 17 years), middle-aged (approximately 41), aged (more than 55) and long-lived (about 75). Using the same blood draw, the study looked at two additional independent replicas of 1 million unique cDNA reads for two donors, one aged 18 to 30 and the other aged 80 or older.

Summary of the overall study and its limitations: The long-lived group showed more naive CD4+ T cells, fewer expanded clones and increased TCR diversity than the aged group, suggesting age selection. Because donor CMV infection status was unknown, age-related changes in expanded clonotypes were potentially confounded. Estimates of total diversity from one million sequenced T cells were regarded as lower bounds and underestimates. Observed TCR beta diversity per million T cells fell roughly linearly with age, and a significant reduction was already apparent by age approximately 41. There was a strong correlation between observed TCR beta diversity and the percentage of naive T cells measured by flow cytometry. Since profiling was done on bulk unsorted PBMCs, naive and antigen-experienced compartments could not be conclusively compared.

The CDR3 has 17 amino acids, counting the end cysteine and phenylalanine. Just the 51-base CDR3 DNA is kept, in frame starting at base 1. CDR1 and CDR2 are read off the germline V gene as SGHAT and FQNNGV. The same sample was also used in a study of T cells of mothers and their children. The second study, in turn, reports: The donors were nine systemically healthy Caucasian individuals, made up of three mothers and their six children. cDNA synthesis consumed the entire amount of extracted RNA, loaded at around 1.5 ug RNA in each 15 ul reaction. In the second PCR, sample barcodes and 2-4 random nucleotides were introduced via the M1S primer. More than 8 million TCR beta CDR3 reads were obtained from each mother, and roughly 3 million reads were obtained from each child. In both related and unrelated pairs, thymic selection shapes the output of TCR recombination in a similar way, with inherited differences having only a minor effect. Normalized repertoire overlap was always found to be slightly, but never significantly, higher in related mother-child pairs than in unrelated mother-child pairs. No persistent microchimeric T cell clones were found, with a detection sensitivity of approximately 100 clones per million clonotypes. The study used deep NGS to compare TCR beta repertoires of mothers and children, seeking features distinguishing related mother-child pairs from unrelated individuals. The mean age was 40 +/- 4 years for the mothers and about 10 +/- 4 years for the children. After adapter ligation with NEBNext reagents, the libraries were sequenced on Illumina HiSeq 2000 with 100+100 nt paired-end reads. To avoid cross-contamination, the mother libraries and the child libraries were prepared a month apart and sequenced in separate runs. Between roughly 500,000 and 2,300,000 distinct TCR beta clonotypes were identified per donor. Naive TCR beta clonotypes were estimated from low-frequency clonotypes matched to each donor's FACS-determined naive share, without sorting.

The origin of this receptor is a boy between 10 and 17 years old in good health. Material: blood. The chain was built from TRBV11-2 and TRBJ2-5; TRBD2 matches 14 bases in the middle. The J call may be incorrect, as the DNA end agrees better with TRBJ2-1. The nucleotides are TGTGCCAGCAGCCCTTTCTCGACTAGCGGGGGGGCTGGGGAGCAGTTCTTC. Its protein is CASSPFSTSGGAGEQFF.